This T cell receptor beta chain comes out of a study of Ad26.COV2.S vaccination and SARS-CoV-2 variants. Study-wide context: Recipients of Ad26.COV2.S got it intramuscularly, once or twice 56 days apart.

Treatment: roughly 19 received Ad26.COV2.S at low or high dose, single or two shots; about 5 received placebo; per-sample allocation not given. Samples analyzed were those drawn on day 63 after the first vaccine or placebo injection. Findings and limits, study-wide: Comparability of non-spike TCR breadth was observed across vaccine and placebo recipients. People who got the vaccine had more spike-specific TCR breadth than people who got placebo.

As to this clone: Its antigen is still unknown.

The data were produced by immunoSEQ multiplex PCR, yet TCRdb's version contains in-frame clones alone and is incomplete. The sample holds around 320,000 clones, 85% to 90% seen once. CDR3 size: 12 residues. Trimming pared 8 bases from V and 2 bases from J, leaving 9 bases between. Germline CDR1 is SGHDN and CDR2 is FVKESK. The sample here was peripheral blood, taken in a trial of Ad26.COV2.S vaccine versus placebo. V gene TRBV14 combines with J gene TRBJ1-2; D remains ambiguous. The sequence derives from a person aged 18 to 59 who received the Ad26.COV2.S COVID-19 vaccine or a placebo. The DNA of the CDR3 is TGTGCCAGCGGCGGACGGAACTATGGCTACACCTTC. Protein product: CASGGRNYGYTF.